These 14 T cell receptor beta chains share one sample of origin, sequenced in a study of T cells in localized non-small cell lung cancer. Sequencing used immunoSEQ multiplex PCR; TCRdb keeps in-frame clones, though not all of them. This table holds under 55,000 clones, 91% found once. The sequencing used PBMCs, collected before any cancer treatment. The receptors here all came from a woman aged 35-75 years with stage II lung adenocarcinoma.

The rearrangement uses TRBV2 and TRBJ1-1; D remains ambiguous. Germline V gives CDR1 SNHLY, CDR2 FYNNEI. The germline V and J ends were trimmed by 1 base and 6 bases, with 15 bases remaining between them. The CDR3 length is 15 residues. The CDR3 region is CASSEGAPLAAEAFF. The CDR3 DNA follows: TGTGCCAGCAGTGAAGGGGCCCCCTTGGCGGCTGAAGCTTTCTTT.

V is TRBV28 and J is TRBJ1-4; D uncertain. Between the trimmed V and J ends, which lost 5 bases and 6 bases, there was a span of 13 bases. CDR1 MDHEN and CDR2 SYDVKM come from the germline V gene. The CDR3 runs to 14 residues. The CDR3 here is CASSLSTVDEKLFF. The CDR3 nucleotides read TGTGCCAGCAGTCTATCGACGGTGGATGAAAAACTGTTTTTT.

The genes are TRBV5-1 and TRBJ2-3; D is perhaps TRBD2 (7 bases). V was clipped by 4 bases and J by 1 base, with 19 bases between them. Germline CDR1 SGHRS, CDR2 YFSETQ. This CDR3 is built from 17 residues. The CDR3 coding sequence is TGCGCCAGCAGCCCCCTGATTGGAGGGGGGGGCACAGATACGCAGTATTTT. This encodes CASSPLIGGGGTDTQYF.

The genes are TRBV20-1 and TRBJ2-3; no clear D. The CDR3 contains 11 residues. Deletions cut 3 bases from V and 7 bases from J, with 8 bases between. CDR1 is DFQATT and CDR2 is SNEGSKA in the germline V gene (reference sequence). The CDR3 loop reads CSASLVHTQYF. CDR3 bases: TGCAGTGCTAGTCTAGTTCATACGCAGTATTTT.

The J gene is TRBJ1-1, the V gene TRBV5-1; 7 nucleotides align to TRBD1. The CDR3 has 14 amino acids. Germline CDR1 is SGHRS and CDR2 is YFSETQ. With 1 base clipped from V and 6 bases from J, the junction kept 6 bases outside the gene matches. Here the CDR3 reads CASSLTGEFSEAFF. The CDR3 nucleotides are TGCGCCAGCAGCTTGACAGGGGAATTCTCTGAAGCTTTCTTT.

This chain joins TRBV4-1 and TRBJ1-5; D possibly corresponds to TRBD1 (5 bases). Trimming cost V 3 bases and J 4 bases, with 19 bases left between them. Germline lookup yields CDR1 MGHRA and CDR2 YSYEKL. The CDR3 runs 17 residues. CDR3 DNA sequence: TGCGCCAGCAGCCAGGGGGGAGGGCCGGGATTAAATCAGCCCCAGCATTTT. This encodes CASSQGGGPGLNQPQHF.

A single count supports this clone. The V gene is TRBV10-3, the J gene TRBJ1-3; maybe TRBD1 (5 bases). The CDR3 is 16 residues long. Trimming cost V 0 bases and J 3 bases, with 12 bases left between them. Germline CDR1 reads ENHRY; CDR2 reads SYGVKD. DNA for the CDR3: TGTGCCATCAGTGAGTCGAAGCGGGGCGGTGGAAACACCATATATTTT. This codes for CAISESKRGGGNTIYF.

This clone came up once. This chain joins TRBV4-1 and TRBJ2-5; 10 bases match TRBD2. The junction had 4 bases not matched to a gene; V was cut back by 4 bases and J by 2 bases. The CDR3 runs to 15 residues. The germline gives CDR1 MGHRA, CDR2 YSYEKL. CDR3 loop: CASSPRTSGQETQYF. The DNA for the CDR3 is TGCGCCAGCAGCCCCCGGACTAGCGGACAAGAGACCCAGTACTTC.

The rearrangement links TRBV27 to TRBJ1-1; no clear D gene. Germline assignment: CDR1 MNHEY and CDR2 SMNVEV (reference sequence). The V end lost 0 bases, the J end lost 5 bases, and 7 bases lay between the germline ends. The CDR3 runs to 13 residues. The CDR3 is CASSLSRATEAFF. The CDR3 nucleotides are TGTGCCAGCAGTTTATCAAGGGCTACTGAAGCTTTCTTT.

The chain joins TRBV5-1 to TRBJ1-1; 10 bases map to TRBD1. The CDR3 is made up of 14 amino acids. CDR1 and CDR2 from the germline V gene are SGHRS and YFSETQ. The junction had 1 base not matched to a gene; V was cut back by 3 bases and J by 2 bases. CDR3: CASSWTGGNTEAFF. The CDR3 nucleotides are TGCGCCAGCAGCTGGACAGGGGGAAACACTGAAGCTTTCTTT.

The genes are TRBV10-3 and TRBJ1-5; D may be TRBD1 (5 bases). CDR1 is ENHRY, CDR2 SYGVKD, per germline. This CDR3 contains 15 residues. Trimming cost V 8 bases and J 7 bases, with 21 bases left between them. For the CDR3, the DNA is TGTGCCATCTCCCGAGGGGACGGCGGAGGACAGCCCCAGCATTTT. Its protein is CAISRGDGGGQPQHF.

The chain recombines TRBV7-8 with TRBJ2-1; D is ambiguous. The CDR3 covers 16 residues. Deletions cut 1 base from V and 3 bases from J, with 13 bases between. In germline, CDR1 is SGHVS, CDR2 FQNEAQ. The CDR3 loop is CASSLDGFFVYNEQFF. The CDR3 nucleotides are TGTGCCAGCAGCTTAGATGGCTTTTTCGTCTACAATGAGCAGTTCTTC.

The chain recombines TRBV6-5 with TRBJ2-1; TRBD1 matches 7 bases. This CDR3 has 15 residues. V trimming: 7 bases; J trimming: 0 bases; junction bases outside the gene matches: 6. Germline CDR1 and CDR2: MNHEY and SVGAGI. CDR3 DNA: TGTGCCAGCAAACCCGACAGGGACTCCTACAATGAGCAGTTCTTC. This translates into CASKPDRDSYNEQFF.

The chain has TRBV9 and TRBJ1-4; 7 bases line up with TRBD1. Germline V gene data show CDR1 as SGDLS and CDR2 as YYNGEE. Germline trimming cut 1 base from V and 7 bases from J; bases unmatched to any gene: 7. CDR3 length equals 15 residues. DNA for the CDR3: TGTGCCAGCAGCGTATCACAGGGGTGGGGTGAAAAACTGTTTTTT. Translation: CASSVSQGWGEKLFF.